Here is one T cell receptor beta chain with its context. Its specificity is not known. Alopecia areata patients gave lesional scalp punch biopsies and peripheral blood samples. Cell sorting was applied to PBMCs, and CD4+ and CD8+ T cells were collected. Isolated RNA was reverse transcribed into cDNA used as the sequencing template. Produced via immunoSEQ multiplex PCR; TCRdb's table is partial and in-frame only. The sample holds about 180,000 clones; almost 65% are singletons and the top ten take about 1.5%. V lost 6 bases and J 6 bases, leaving 5 bases between the germline ends. CDR3 length: 11 residues. The V gene's germline CDR1 is SNHLY and CDR2 FYNNEI. This record belongs to a study of CD8+ T cells in alopecia areata. Study at large: The study gave treated patients oral tofacitinib at 5 to 10 mg twice daily.

Findings and caveats of the study: Sequenced scalp T cells also include alphabeta T cells resident in normal skin.

The chain joins TRBV2 to TRBJ2-2; D is possibly TRBD1 (5 bases). The sample was CD4+ T cells sorted from blood, taken at week 0. This sequence originates from a human donor with alopecia areata. This CDR3 is CASRGAGELFF. The DNA for the CDR3 is TGTGCCAGCAGAGGGGCCGGGGAGCTGTTTTTT.